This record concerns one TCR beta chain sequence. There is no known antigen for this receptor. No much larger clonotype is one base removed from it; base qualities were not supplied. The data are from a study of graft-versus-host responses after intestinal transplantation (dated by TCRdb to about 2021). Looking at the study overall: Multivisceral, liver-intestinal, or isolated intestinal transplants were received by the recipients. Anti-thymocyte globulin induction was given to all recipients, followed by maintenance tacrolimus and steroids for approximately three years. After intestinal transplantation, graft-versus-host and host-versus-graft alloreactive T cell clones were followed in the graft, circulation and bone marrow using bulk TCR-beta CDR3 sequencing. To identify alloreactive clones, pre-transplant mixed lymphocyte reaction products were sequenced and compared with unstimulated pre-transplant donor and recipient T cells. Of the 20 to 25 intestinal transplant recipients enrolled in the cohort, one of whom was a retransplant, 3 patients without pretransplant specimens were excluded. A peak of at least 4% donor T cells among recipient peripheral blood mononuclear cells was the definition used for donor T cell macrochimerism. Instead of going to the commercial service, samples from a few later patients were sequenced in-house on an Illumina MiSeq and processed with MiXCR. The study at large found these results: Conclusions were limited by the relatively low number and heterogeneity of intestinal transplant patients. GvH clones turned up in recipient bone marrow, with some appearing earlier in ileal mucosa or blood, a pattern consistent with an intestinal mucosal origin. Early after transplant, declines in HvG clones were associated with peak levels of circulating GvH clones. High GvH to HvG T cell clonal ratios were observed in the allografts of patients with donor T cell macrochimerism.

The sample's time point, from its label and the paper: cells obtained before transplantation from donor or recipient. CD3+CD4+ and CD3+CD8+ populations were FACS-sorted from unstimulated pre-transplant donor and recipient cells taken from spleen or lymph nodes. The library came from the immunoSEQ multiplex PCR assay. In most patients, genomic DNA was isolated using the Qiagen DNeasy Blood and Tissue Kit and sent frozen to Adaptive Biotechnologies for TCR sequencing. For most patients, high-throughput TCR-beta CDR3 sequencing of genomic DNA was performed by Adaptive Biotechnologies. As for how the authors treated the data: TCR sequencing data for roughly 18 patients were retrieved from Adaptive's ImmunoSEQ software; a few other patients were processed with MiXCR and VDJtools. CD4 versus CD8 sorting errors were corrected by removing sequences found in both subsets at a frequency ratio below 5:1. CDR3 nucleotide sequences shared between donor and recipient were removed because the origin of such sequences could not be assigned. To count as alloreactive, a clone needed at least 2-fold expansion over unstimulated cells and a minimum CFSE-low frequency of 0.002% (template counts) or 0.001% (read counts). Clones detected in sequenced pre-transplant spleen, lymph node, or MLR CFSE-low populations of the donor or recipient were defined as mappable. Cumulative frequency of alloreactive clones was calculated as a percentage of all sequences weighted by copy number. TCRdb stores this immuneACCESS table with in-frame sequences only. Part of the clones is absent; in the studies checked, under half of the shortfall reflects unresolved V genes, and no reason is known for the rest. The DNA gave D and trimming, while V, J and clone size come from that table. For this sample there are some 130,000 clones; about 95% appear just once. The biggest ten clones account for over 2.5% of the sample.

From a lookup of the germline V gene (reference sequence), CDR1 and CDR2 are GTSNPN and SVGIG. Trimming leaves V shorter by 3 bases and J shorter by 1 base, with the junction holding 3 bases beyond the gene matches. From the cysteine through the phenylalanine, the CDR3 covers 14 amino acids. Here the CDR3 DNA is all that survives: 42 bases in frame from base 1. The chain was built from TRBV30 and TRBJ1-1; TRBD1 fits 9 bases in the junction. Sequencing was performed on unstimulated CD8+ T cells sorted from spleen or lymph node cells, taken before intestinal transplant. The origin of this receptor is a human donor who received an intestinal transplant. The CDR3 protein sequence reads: CAWSGGQGNTEAFF. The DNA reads TGTGCCTGGAGCGGGGGACAGGGGAACACTGAAGCTTTCTTT.